This TCR beta chain was retrieved from a study of blood T cell repertoires in COVID-19. Study information: Acute and convalescent COVID-19 specimens originated in the United States, Italy and Spain. Nucleic acid was either cDNA or gDNA, and it came from T cells, B-cell-depleted T cells, or PBMCs.

Participants came from about 24 US areas, aged roughly 18 to 90 years. Recovered status in Cohort 3 required two negative PCRs, clearance, or symptom resolution. Sequencing used immunoSEQ multiplex PCR; TCRdb keeps in-frame clones, though not all of them. This table holds 250,000 to 350,000 clones, 85% found once. V lost 6 bases, J lost 1 base, and 9 bases lay in between. Germline V gene lookup returns CDR1 MNHEY and CDR2 SVGAGI. The CDR3 is 13 amino acids. The sequencing input was PBMCs or T cells enriched from blood (not recorded which). This sequence joins TRBV6-5 and TRBJ1-1; no clear D. This TCR was sampled from a woman aged 50 to 60 who had recovered from COVID-19. In DNA form, the CDR3 reads TGTGCCAGCAGCCAACAATGGAACACTGAAGCTTTCTTT. It encodes CASSQQWNTEAFF.